This is a list of T cell receptor beta chains from one sample in a study of cytomegalovirus exposure and HLA in healthy donors. Sequenced by immunoSEQ multiplex PCR; TCRdb stores in-frame clones only, minus some. The data contain hundreds of thousands of clones, about 66% of them singletons. The sample was PBMCs. The receptors here all came from a female donor in good health and CMV-seronegative. The CDR3 runs from the conserved cysteine through the conserved F or W. The D gene is left open where the match is weak. Part of the rows lack a size; the others show once, few, many or a class for expanded clones.

16	TRBD2	.	TRBV7-2	TRBJ2-1	TGTGCCAGCAGTCAATGGGCTAGCGGGGATCAAAATGAGCAGTTCTTC	CASSQWASGDQNEQFF
15	.	.	TRBV5-1	TRBJ1-2	TGCGCCAGCAGCCCCTCGACAGGAAAGGACTATGGCTACACCTTC	CASSPSTGKDYGYTF
14	TRBD2	once	TRBV9	TRBJ2-7	TGTGCCAGCAGCGTAGACGGTAGCGGGACCGAGCAGTACTTC	CASSVDGSGTEQYF
16	.	.	TRBV18	TRBJ2-2	TGTGCCAGCTCACCACCACAGGGCCTCAACACCGGGGAGCTGTTTTTT	CASSPPQGLNTGELFF
14	.	few	TRBV28	TRBJ1-5	TGTGCCAGCAGCCAGACAGTTAGCAATCAGCCCCAGCATTTT	CASSQTVSNQPQHF
12	.	.	TRBV6-1	TRBJ1-1	TGTGCCAGCAGTGTTCAGGGAACTGAAGCTTTCTTT	CASSVQGTEAFF
14	TRBD1	.	TRBV6-5	TRBJ1-2	TGTGCCAGCAGTTCAACAGGGACAGCCTATGGCTACACCTTC	CASSSTGTAYGYTF
15	.	.	TRBV11-1	TRBJ2-1	TGTGCCAGCAGCTTAGGCTGGAGGGCTCACAATGAGCAGTTCTTC	CASSLGWRAHNEQFF
14	.	.	TRBV11-3	TRBJ2-3	TGTGCCAGCAGCTTAGCGGGAAGCACAGATACGCAGTATTTT	CASSLAGSTDTQYF
17	.	.	TRBV14	TRBJ1-1	TGTGCCAGCAGCCAAGATTTTCTCGGGACACCCAACACTGAAGCTTTCTTT	CASSQDFLGTPNTEAFF
18	.	.	TRBV9	TRBJ2-3	TGTGCCAGCAGCGTAATACCGTCCGGGACAATCACGACAGATACGCAGTATTTT	CASSVIPSGTITTDTQYF
17	.	.	TRBV7-9	TRBJ2-6	TGTTCCAGCAGCGGCCGGCCGGGGACTCTAGTCACTAGCGTCCTGACTTTC	CSSSGRPGTLVTSVLTF
18	.	.	TRBV7-9	TRBJ1-2	TGTGCCAGCAGCTTGCCACTTAAGACTGCAGCCAATAACTATGGCTACACCTTC	CASSLPLKTAANNYGYTF
12	.	.	TRBV6-1	TRBJ1-1	TGTGCCAGCCGGAGGGGAACCCTTGAAGCTTTCTTT	CASRRGTLEAFF
13	TRBD1	.	TRBV4-2	TRBJ2-7	TGTGCCAGCAGCCAATCACAGGGGTACGAGCAGTACTTC	CASSQSQGYEQYF
13	TRBD2	.	TRBV2	TRBJ2-7	TGTGCCAGCACGGCTAGCGGATATACGGGGCAGTACTTC	CASTASGYTGQYF
14	TRBD1	.	TRBV2	TRBJ1-4	TGTGCCAGCAGGCCGGACAGGATTAATGAAAAACTGTTTTTT	CASRPDRINEKLFF
15	.	.	TRBV6-1	TRBJ2-7	TGTGCCAGCAGTGAATGGACAGAGGCTTTTTACGAGCAGTACTTC	CASSEWTEAFYEQYF
14	TRBD2	.	TRBV28	TRBJ2-7	TGTGCCAGCAGCTCTACCGGGACTAGCCGCGAGCAGTACTTC	CASSSTGTSREQYF
13	.	few	TRBV28	TRBJ2-2	TGTGCCACATACAGGCGGAACACCGGGGAGCTGTTTTTT	CATYRRNTGELFF
12	TRBD1	.	TRBV10-1	TRBJ1-2	TGCGCCAGCAGATCCGGGACAGAAGGCTACACCTTC	CASRSGTEGYTF
12	.	once	TRBV7-8	TRBJ1-1	TGTGCCAGCAGCCCCTTGAACACTGAAGCTTTCTTT	CASSPLNTEAFF
13	.	.	TRBV19	TRBJ2-2	TGTGCCTCCGACGGGGGGAACACCGGGGAGCTGTTTTTT	CASDGGNTGELFF
13	.	.	TRBV7-9	TRBJ1-1	TGTGCCAGCAGCTTAACAGAGGGCACTGAAGCTTTCTTT	CASSLTEGTEAFF
17	TRBD2	.	TRBV5-6	TRBJ2-5	TGTGCCAGCAGCTCCCGAAAGTCGACTAGCGGGACAGAGACCCAGTACTTC	CASSSRKSTSGTETQYF
13	TRBD1	.	TRBV28	TRBJ1-2	TGTGCCAGCAGATCGACAGGGGAGTATGGCTACACCTTC	CASRSTGEYGYTF
19	TRBD1	few	TRBV4-1	TRBJ2-6	TGCGCCAGCAGCTACTTCCCGGGACAGCCGAGCTCTGGGGCCAACGTCCTGACTTTC	CASSYFPGQPSSGANVLTF
14	TRBD1	.	TRBV19	TRBJ1-2	TGTGCCAGTAGTGACAGGGGGAATGACTATGGCTACACCTTC	CASSDRGNDYGYTF
15	TRBD2	.	TRBV6-1	TRBJ2-5	TGTGCCAGCAGTGAGGGACTAGGGCTTAAAGAGACCCAGTACTTC	CASSEGLGLKETQYF
16	.	.	TRBV7-8	TRBJ2-1	TGTGCCAGCAGCTTAGATGAGCCCCTCTCCTACAATGAGCAGTTCTTC	CASSLDEPLSYNEQFF
13	.	.	TRBV19	TRBJ1-4	TGTGCCAGTAGTAACCGTCCACTTGAAAAACTGTTTTTT	CASSNRPLEKLFF
12	.	.	TRBV11-2	TRBJ1-3	TGTGCCAGCAACAAGGAGGGAAACACCATATATTTT	CASNKEGNTIYF
14	.	.	TRBV19	TRBJ2-5	TGTGCCAGTAGTATAGTTTCGGGTGGGGAGACCCAGTACTTC	CASSIVSGGETQYF
11	.	.	TRBV10-3	TRBJ2-7	TGTGCCATCAGTGAACATGAAGAGCAGTACTTC	CAISEHEEQYF
17	.	.	TRBV7-8	TRBJ2-5	TGTGCCAGCCGCCGAGAAGCCGGGACGGGAGTTCAAGAGACCCAGTACTTC	CASRREAGTGVQETQYF
15	TRBD1	.	TRBV10-1	TRBJ1-1	TGCGCCAGCAGTGAGTCTCACAGGGGGGACACTGAAGCTTTCTTT	CASSESHRGDTEAFF
15	.	once	TRBV7-9	TRBJ2-5	TGTGCCAGCAGCTTAGCACAGGGCCCTAAAGAGACCCAGTACTTC	CASSLAQGPKETQYF
15	TRBD1	.	TRBV23-1	TRBJ2-7	TGCGCCAGCTTCACCCCGGACAGGGACGCCTACGAGCAGTACTTC	CASFTPDRDAYEQYF
17	TRBD1	few	TRBV28	TRBJ2-3	TGTGCCAGCAGGCCCTCCCCCGGGACAGAGAGCACAGATACGCAGTATTTT	CASRPSPGTESTDTQYF
16	.	once	TRBV27	TRBJ2-5	TGTGCCAGCAGACCCGAGGAGCGGGTTCATCAAGAGACCCAGTACTTC	CASRPEERVHQETQYF
17	.	.	TRBV5-6	TRBJ2-6	TGTGCCAGCAGCTTTGGGTATGAGGAGGCTGGGGCCAACGTCCTGACTTTC	CASSFGYEEAGANVLTF
14	TRBD2	.	TRBV19	TRBJ2-2	TGTGCCAGTAGTACCGGGAGGGAAACCGGGGAGCTGTTTTTT	CASSTGRETGELFF
15	TRBD1	.	TRBV5-4	TRBJ2-5	TGTGCCAGCAGCTTGGCCGTAGGGGGCCGAGAGACCCAGTACTTC	CASSLAVGGRETQYF
16	TRBD2	once	TRBV6-5	TRBJ2-7	TGTGCCAGCAGCTACCTGGGGACTAGCGGGACCTACGAGCAGTACTTC	CASSYLGTSGTYEQYF
14	TRBD1	.	TRBV6-1	TRBJ2-7	TGTGCCTCCTGTTCCGGGACAGGTACCTACGAGCAGTACTTC	CASCSGTGTYEQYF
14	TRBD2	.	TRBV19	TRBJ2-7	TGTGCCAGTAGCCCTAGCGGGAGACGCAACGAGCAGTACTTC	CASSPSGRRNEQYF
13	.	.	TRBV5-8	TRBJ1-2	TGTGCCAGCAGCTACGCAGGGGTTAATGGCTACACCTTC	CASSYAGVNGYTF
14	.	once	TRBV27	TRBJ1-5	TGTGCCAGCAGTACCCGGACAGACAATCAGCCCCAGCATTTT	CASSTRTDNQPQHF